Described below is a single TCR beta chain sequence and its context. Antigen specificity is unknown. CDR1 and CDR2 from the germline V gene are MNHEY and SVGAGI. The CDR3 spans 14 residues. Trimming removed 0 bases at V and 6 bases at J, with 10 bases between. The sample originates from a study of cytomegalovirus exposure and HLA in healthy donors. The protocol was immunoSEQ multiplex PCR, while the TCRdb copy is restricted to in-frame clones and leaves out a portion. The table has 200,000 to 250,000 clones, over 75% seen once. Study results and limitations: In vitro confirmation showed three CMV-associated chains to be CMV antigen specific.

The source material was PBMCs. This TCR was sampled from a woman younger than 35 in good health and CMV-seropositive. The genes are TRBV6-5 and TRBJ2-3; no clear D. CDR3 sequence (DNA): TGTGCCAGCAGTTACTCGTTTTCCGCGGATACGCAGTATTTT. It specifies CASSYSFSADTQYF.